The 3 T cell receptor beta chains presented below share a single source sample, sequenced in a study of T cells after yellow fever vaccination. TCRdb called the 5' RACE reads again in MiXCR, with one record for every CDR3 protein. Among more than 50,000 distinct CDR3 sequences listed, around 6.2% were seen once. Sequenced here: PBMCs, either bulk or a sorted T-cell subset (CD4+, CD8+, memory, or dextramer-sorted; not recorded which), sampled on the day of the yellow fever booster vaccination. Receptor source: a man younger than 35 who received the YFV17D yellow fever vaccine.

The chain's CDR3 is CASSYPGQAFLSYEQYF. The DNA for the CDR3 is TGTGCCAGCAGTTACCCGGGACAGGCTTTCCTTTCTTACGAGCAGTACTTC. The gene calls are TRBV6-2 or TRBV6-3 and TRBJ2-7; TRBD1 matches 8 bases. After removal of 2 bases from V and 4 bases from J, the junction contained 13 bases not matched to a gene. CDR3 length: 17 residues. Germline assignment: CDR1 MNHEY and CDR2 SVGEGT.

This clonotype was observed at least ten times. V usage is TRBV6-5 and J usage is TRBJ1-5; the D gene is possibly TRBD1 (5 bases). CDR1 is MNHEY, CDR2 SVGAGI, per germline. The CDR3 covers 14 residues. Between the trimmed V and J ends, which lost 4 bases and 6 bases, there was a span of 13 bases. The CDR3 loop reads CASSSGIKAQPQHF. The CDR3 DNA sequence: TGTGCCAGCAGTTCAGGGATTAAGGCTCAGCCCCAGCATTTT.

This clonotype was observed a handful of times. This chain connects TRBV5-4 to TRBJ2-1; TRBD2 agrees at 9 bases. CDR3 length equals 15 residues. V lost 4 bases, J lost 8 bases, and 10 bases stayed unmatched. Germline V gene data show CDR1 as SGHNT and CDR2 as YYREEE (reference sequence). DNA for the CDR3: TGTGCCAGCAGCCGCCGGAGCGGGGGGAACGATGAGCAGTTCTTC. Encoded protein: CASSRRSGGNDEQFF.